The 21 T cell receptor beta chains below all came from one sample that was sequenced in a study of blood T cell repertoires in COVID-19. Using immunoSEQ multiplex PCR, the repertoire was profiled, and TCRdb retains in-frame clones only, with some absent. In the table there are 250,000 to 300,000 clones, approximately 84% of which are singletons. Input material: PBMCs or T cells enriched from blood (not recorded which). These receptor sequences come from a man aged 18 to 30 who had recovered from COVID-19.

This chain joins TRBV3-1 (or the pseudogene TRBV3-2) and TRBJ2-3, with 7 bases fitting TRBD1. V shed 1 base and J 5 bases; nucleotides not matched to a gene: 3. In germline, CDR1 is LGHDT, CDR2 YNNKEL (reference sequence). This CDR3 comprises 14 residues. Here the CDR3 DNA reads TGTGCCAGCAGCCAAGTACAGGGGAGAGATACGCAGTATTTT. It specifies CASSQVQGRDTQYF.

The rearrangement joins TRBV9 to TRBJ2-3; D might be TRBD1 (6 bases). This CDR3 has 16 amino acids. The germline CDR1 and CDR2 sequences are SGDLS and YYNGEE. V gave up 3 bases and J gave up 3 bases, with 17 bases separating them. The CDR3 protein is CASSGPWARGTDTQYF. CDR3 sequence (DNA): TGTGCCAGCAGCGGCCCGTGGGCCAGGGGTACAGATACGCAGTATTTT.

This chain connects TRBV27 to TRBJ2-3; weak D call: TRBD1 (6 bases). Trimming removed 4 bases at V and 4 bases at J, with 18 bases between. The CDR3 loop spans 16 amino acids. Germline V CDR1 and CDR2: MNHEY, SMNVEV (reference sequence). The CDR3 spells CASSSFGTRGADTQYF. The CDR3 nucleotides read TGTGCCAGCAGTTCCTTCGGGACACGGGGCGCAGATACGCAGTATTTT.

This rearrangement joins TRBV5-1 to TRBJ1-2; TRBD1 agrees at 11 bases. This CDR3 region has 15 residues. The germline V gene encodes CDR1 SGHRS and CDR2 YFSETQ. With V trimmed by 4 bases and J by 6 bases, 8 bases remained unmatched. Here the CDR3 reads CASSPGTGGLDGYTF. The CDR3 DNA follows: TGCGCCAGCAGCCCCGGGACAGGGGGTTTGGATGGCTACACCTTC.

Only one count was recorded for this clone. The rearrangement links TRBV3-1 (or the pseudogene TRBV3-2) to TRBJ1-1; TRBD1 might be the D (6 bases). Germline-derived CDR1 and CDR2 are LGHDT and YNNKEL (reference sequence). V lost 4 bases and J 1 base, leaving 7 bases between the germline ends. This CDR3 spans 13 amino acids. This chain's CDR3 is CASSLQGNTEAFF. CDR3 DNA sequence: TGTGCCAGCAGCCTACAGGGGAACACTGAAGCTTTCTTT.

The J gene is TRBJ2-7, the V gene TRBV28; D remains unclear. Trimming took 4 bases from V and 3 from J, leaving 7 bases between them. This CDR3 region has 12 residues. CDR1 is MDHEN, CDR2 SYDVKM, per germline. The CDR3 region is CASSYSYYEQYF. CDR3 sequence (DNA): TGTGCCAGCAGTTACTCCTACTACGAGCAGTACTTC.

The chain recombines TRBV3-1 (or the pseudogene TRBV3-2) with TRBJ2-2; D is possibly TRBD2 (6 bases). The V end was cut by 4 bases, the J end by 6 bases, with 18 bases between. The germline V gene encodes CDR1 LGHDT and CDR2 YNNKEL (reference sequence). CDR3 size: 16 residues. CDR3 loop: CASSPYGAGSAGELFF. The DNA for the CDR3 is TGTGCCAGCAGCCCTTACGGGGCGGGGAGCGCCGGGGAGCTGTTTTTT.

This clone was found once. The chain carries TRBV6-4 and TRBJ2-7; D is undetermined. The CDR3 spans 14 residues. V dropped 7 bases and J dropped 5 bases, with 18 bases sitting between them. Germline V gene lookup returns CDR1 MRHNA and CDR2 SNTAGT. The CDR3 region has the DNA TGTGCCAGCATCACCCTGCGCTCCCGCGACGAGCAGTACTTC. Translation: CASITLRSRDEQYF.

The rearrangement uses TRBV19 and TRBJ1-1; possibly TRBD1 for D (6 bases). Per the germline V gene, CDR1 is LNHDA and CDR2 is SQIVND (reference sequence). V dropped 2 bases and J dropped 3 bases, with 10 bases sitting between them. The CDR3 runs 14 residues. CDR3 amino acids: CASSIIPGDTEAFF. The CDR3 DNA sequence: TGTGCCAGTAGTATAATTCCAGGGGACACTGAAGCTTTCTTT.

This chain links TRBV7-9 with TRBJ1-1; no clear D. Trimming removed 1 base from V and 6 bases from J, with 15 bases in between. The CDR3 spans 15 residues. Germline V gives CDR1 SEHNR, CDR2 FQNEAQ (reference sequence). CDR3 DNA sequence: TGTGCCAGCAGCTTAGTTCGAGAGGGTAACGCTGAAGCTTTCTTT. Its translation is CASSLVREGNAEAFF.

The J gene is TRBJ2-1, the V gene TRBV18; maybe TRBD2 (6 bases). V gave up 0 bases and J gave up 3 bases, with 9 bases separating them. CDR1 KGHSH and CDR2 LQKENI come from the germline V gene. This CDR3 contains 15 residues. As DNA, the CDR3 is TGTGCCAGCTCACCACCGGGGGGAGTCTACAATGAGCAGTTCTTC. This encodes CASSPPGGVYNEQFF.

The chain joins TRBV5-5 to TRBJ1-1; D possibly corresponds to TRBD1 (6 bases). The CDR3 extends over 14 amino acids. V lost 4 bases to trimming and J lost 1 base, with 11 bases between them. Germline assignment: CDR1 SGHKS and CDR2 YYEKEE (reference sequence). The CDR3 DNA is TGTGCCAGCAGCACGGACAGTCGGAACACTGAAGCTTTCTTT. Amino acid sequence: CASSTDSRNTEAFF.

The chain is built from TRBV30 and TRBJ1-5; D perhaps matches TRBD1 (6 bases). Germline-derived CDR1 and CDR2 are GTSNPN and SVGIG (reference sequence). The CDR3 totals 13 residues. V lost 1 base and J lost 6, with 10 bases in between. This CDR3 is CAWSGGGRQPQHF. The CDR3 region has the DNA TGTGCCTGGAGTGGGGGGGGCCGTCAGCCCCAGCATTTT.

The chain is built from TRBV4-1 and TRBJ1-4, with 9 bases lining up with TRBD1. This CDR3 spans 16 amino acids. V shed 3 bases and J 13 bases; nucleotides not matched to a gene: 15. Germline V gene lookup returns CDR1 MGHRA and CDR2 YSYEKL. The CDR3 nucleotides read TGCGCCAGCAGCCAGTCATTCCTGGGACAGGGCCGGGGACTGTTTTTT. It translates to CASSQSFLGQGRGLFF.

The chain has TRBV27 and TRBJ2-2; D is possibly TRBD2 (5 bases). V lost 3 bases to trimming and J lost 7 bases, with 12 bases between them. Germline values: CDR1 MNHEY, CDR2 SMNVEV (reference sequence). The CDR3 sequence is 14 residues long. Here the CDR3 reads CASSLGSAVGELFF. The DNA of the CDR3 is TGTGCCAGCAGTTTGGGTAGCGCTGTCGGGGAGCTGTTTTTT.

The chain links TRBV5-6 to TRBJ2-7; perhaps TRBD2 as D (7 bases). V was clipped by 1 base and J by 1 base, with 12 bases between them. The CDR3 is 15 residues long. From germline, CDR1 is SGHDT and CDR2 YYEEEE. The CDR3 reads CASSLRGAGSYEQYF. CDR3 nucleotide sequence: TGTGCCAGCAGCTTGCGGGGGGCGGGTTCCTACGAGCAGTACTTC.

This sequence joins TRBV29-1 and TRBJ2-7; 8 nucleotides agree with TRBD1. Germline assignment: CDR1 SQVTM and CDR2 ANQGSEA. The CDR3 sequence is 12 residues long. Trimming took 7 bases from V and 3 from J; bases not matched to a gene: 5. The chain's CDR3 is CSAGTGLYEQYF. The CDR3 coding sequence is TGCAGCGCCGGGACAGGTCTCTACGAGCAGTACTTC.

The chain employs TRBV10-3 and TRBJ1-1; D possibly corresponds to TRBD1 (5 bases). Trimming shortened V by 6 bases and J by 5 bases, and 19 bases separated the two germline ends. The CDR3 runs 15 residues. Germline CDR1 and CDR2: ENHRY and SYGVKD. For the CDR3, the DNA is TGTGCCATCAGACGAGAAGGGATGGGGGGGACTGAAGCTTTCTTT. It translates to CAIRREGMGGTEAFF.

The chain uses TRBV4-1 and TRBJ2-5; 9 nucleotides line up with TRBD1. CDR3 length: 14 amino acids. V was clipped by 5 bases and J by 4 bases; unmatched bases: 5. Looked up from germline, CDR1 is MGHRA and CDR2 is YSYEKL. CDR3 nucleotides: TGCGCCAGCAGCTGGGGACAGGGAGGAGAGACCCAGTACTTC. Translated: CASSWGQGGETQYF.

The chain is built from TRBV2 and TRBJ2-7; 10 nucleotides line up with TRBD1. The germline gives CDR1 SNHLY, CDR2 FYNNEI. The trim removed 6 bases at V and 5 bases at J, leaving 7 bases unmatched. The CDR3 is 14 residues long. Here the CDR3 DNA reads TGTGCCAGCAGGGGGGGACAGGGGTTCCACGAGCAGTACTTC. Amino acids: CASRGGQGFHEQYF.

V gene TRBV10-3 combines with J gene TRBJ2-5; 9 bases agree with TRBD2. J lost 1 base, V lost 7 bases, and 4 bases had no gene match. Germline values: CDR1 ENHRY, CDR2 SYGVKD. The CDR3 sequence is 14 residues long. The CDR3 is CAIKERGAQETQYF. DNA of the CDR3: TGTGCCATCAAAGAGCGGGGGGCCCAAGAGACCCAGTACTTC.